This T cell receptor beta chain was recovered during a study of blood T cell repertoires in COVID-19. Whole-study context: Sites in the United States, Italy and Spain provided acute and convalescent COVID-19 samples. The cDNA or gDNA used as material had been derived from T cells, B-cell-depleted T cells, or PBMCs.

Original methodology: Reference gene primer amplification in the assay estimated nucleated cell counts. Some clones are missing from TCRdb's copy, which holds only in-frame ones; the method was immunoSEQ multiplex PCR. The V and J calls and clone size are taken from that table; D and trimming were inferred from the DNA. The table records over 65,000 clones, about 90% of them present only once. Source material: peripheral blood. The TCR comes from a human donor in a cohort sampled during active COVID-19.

The CDR3 bases are TGTGCCAGCAGCCCGACGTGGGGTAGCGGTTCCCCAGATACGCAGTATTTT. Its protein is CASSPTWGSGSPDTQYF. This rearrangement joins TRBV13 to TRBJ2-3, with D maybe TRBD2 (6 bases). There are 17 residues in the CDR3. V lost 5 bases and J 4 bases, leaving 22 bases between the germline ends. Germline lookup yields CDR1 PRHDT and CDR2 FYEKMQ (reference sequence).